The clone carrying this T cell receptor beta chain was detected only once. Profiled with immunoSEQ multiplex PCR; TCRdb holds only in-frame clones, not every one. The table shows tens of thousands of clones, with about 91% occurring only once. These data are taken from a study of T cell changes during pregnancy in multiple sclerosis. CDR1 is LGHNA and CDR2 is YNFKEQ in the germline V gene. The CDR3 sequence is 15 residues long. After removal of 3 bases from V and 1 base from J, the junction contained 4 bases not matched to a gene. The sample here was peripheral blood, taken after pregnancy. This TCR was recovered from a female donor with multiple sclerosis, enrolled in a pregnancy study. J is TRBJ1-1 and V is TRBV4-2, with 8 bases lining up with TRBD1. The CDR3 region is CASSQPGQGNTEAFF. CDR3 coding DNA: TGTGCCAGCAGCCAGCCCGGACAGGGGAACACTGAAGCTTTCTTT.